This T cell receptor beta chain was profiled in a study of T cells after yellow fever vaccination. Making TCR cDNA involved 5'RACE template switching, which added UMIs and a universal primer site. One entry per CDR3 protein, called by TCRdb with MiXCR from the 5' RACE reads. The sample shows a few hundred thousand distinct CDR3 sequences, about 4% of them seen only once. Whole-study findings and limits: The secondary response was weaker but peaked faster, day 5 versus 15.

Trimming left V 0 bases short and J 3 bases short, with 7 bases between. The CDR3 consists of 13 residues. Germline CDR1 SGHTS, CDR2 YDEGEE. This clonotype was observed once. No antigen is known for it. The sequence came from a man between 18 and 29 years old who received the YFV17D yellow fever vaccine. The chain recombines TRBV5-8 with TRBJ2-7; unclear D gene. This material consisted of PBMCs, taken 5 days after the yellow fever booster vaccination. In nucleotides, the CDR3 is TGTGCCAGCAGCTTGGAAACCGGCTACGAGCAGTACTTC. Translating gives CASSLETGYEQYF.